This T cell receptor (beta chain) was sequenced during a study of shared clonotypes between healthy human individuals. Naive CD8 cells, CD45RO-negative and positively selected for CCR7, excluded terminally differentiated effector memory CD45RA+ cells. Each PCR replicate from the sorted subsets contained around 0.2 ug DNA, which is some 32,000 T cell genomes. The data were produced by immunoSEQ multiplex PCR, yet TCRdb's version contains in-frame clones alone and is incomplete. The table lists about 2.1 million clones, 93% of them singletons, with about 1.6% in the top ten. The CDR3 is 15 residues long. V was clipped by 0 bases and J by 0 bases, with 8 bases between them. Per germline, CDR1 LGHNA and CDR2 YSLEER.

This TCR was recovered from a man between 18 and 35 years old in good health. Some clones in this sample may be carry-over from other donors' samples. This chain links TRBV4-3 with TRBJ1-1, with D unresolved. Sequencing input: naive CD8+ T cells from PBMCs. CDR3 amino acids: CASSQEREMNTEAFF. The CDR3 DNA reads as TGCGCCAGCAGCCAAGAACGGGAAATGAACACTGAAGCTTTCTTT.